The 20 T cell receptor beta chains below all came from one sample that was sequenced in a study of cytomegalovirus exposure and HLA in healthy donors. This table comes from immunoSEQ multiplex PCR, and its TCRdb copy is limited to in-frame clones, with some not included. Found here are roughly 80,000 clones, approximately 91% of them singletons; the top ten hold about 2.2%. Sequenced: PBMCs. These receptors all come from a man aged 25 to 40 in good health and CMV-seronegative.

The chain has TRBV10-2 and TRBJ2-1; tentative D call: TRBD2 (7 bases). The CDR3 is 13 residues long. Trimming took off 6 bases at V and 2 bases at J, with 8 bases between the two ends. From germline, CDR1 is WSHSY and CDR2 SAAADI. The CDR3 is CASSGGPYNEQFF. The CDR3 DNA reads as TGCGCCAGCAGCGGGGGGCCCTACAATGAGCAGTTCTTC.

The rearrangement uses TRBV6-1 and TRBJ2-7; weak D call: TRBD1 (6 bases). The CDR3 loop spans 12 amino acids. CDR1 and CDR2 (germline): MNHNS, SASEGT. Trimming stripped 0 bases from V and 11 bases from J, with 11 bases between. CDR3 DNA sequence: TGTGCCAGCAGTGAAGCGGACAGCAAGGAGTACTTC. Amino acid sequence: CASSEADSKEYF.

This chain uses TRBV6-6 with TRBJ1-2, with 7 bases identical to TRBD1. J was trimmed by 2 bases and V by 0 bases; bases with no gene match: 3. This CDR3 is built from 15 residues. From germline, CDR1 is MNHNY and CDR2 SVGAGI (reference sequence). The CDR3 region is CASSYSTGQNYGYTF. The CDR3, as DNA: TGTGCCAGCAGTTACTCGACGGGACAGAACTATGGCTACACCTTC.

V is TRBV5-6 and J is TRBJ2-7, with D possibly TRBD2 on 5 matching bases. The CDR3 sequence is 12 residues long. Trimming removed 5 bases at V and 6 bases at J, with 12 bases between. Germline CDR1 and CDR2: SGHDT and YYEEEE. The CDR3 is CASSHYGVEQYF. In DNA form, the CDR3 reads TGTGCCAGCAGTCATTACGGGGTCGAGCAGTACTTC.

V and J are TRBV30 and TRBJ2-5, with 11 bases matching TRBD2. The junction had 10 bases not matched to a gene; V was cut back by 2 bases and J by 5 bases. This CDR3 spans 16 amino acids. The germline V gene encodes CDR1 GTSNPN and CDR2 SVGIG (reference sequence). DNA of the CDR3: TGTGCCTGGAGTTTCCTAGCGGGAGGTGTACAGGAGACCCAGTACTTC. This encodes CAWSFLAGGVQETQYF.

The CDR3 is CASRPDRDNQPQHF. DNA of the CDR3: TGTGCCAGCAGACCCGACAGGGACAATCAGCCCCAGCATTTT. The J gene is TRBJ1-5, the V gene TRBV6-6; 7 bases agree with TRBD1. Germline V CDR1 and CDR2: MNHNY, SVGAGI (reference sequence). CDR3 length: 14 amino acids. V was clipped by 6 bases and J by 3 bases; unmatched bases: 5.

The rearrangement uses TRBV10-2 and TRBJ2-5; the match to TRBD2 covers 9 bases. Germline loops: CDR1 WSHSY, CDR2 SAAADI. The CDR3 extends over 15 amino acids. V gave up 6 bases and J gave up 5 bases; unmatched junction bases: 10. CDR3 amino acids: CASRSDSGGWETQYF. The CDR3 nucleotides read TGCGCCAGCAGATCCGACAGCGGGGGGTGGGAGACCCAGTACTTC.

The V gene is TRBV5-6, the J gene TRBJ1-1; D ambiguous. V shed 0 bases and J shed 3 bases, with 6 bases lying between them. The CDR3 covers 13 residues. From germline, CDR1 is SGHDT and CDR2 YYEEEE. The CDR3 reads CASSLAQYTEAFF. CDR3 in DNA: TGTGCCAGCAGCTTGGCCCAGTACACTGAAGCTTTCTTT.

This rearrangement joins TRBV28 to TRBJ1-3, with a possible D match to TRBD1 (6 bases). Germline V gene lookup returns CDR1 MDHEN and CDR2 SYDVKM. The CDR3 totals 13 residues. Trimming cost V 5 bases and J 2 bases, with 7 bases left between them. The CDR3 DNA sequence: TGTGCCAGCAGTACAGGGACTGGAAACACCATATATTTT. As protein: CASSTGTGNTIYF.

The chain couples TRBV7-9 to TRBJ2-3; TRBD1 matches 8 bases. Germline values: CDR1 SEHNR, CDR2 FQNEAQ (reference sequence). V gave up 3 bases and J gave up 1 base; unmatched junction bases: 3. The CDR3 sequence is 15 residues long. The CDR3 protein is CASSFLTGGTDTQYF. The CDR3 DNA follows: TGTGCCAGCAGCTTTTTGACAGGGGGCACAGATACGCAGTATTTT.

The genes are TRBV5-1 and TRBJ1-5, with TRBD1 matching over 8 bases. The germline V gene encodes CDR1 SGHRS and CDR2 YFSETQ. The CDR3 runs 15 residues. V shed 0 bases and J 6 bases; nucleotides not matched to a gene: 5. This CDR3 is CASSLAGTGTQPQHF. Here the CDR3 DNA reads TGCGCCAGCAGCTTGGCCGGGACAGGCACTCAGCCCCAGCATTTT.

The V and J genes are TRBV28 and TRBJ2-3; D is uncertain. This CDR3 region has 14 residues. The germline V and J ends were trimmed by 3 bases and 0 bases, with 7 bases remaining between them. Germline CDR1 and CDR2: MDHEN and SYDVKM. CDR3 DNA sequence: TGTGCCAGCAGTTTGGCAGGAAGCACAGATACGCAGTATTTT. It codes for CASSLAGSTDTQYF.

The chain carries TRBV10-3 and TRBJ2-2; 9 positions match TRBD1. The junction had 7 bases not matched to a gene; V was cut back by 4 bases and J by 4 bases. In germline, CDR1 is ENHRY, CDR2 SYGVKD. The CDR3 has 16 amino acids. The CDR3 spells CAISGLPGQGTGELFF. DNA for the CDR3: TGTGCCATCAGTGGGTTACCGGGACAGGGCACCGGGGAGCTGTTTTTT.

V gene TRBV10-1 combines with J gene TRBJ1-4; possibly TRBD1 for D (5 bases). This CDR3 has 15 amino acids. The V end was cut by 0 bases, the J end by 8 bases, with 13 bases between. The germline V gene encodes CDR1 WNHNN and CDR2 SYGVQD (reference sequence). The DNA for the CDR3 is TGCGCCAGCAGTGAGTCCGCAGGGCTGGGCGAAAAACTGTTTTTT. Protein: CASSESAGLGEKLFF.

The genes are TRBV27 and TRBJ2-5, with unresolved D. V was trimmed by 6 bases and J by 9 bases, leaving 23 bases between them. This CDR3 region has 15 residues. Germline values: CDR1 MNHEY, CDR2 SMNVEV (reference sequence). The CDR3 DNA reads TGTGCCAGCAGCTCCCCGAGTTTGCCCCAGGTGCCCCAGTACTTC. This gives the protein CASSSPSLPQVPQYF.

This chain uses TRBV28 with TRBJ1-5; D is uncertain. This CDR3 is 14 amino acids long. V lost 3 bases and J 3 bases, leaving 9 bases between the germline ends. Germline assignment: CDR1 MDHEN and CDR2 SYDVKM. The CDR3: CASSFAGLNQPQHF. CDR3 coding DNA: TGTGCCAGCAGTTTCGCGGGCCTCAATCAGCCCCAGCATTTT.

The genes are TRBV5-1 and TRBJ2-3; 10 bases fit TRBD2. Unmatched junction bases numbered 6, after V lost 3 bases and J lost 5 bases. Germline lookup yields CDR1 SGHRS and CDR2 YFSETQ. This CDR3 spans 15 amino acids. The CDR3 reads CASSSKRGGGDTQYF. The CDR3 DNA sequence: TGCGCCAGCAGCTCAAAGCGGGGGGGCGGAGATACGCAGTATTTT.

The chain's CDR3 is CASSQAGTGFNEQFF. The CDR3 nucleotides are TGCGCCAGCAGCCAAGCCGGGACAGGGTTCAATGAGCAGTTCTTC. The chain employs TRBV4-1 and TRBJ2-1; 9 bases are shared with TRBD1. From germline, CDR1 is MGHRA and CDR2 YSYEKL. V trimming: 1 base; J trimming: 6 bases; junction bases outside the gene matches: 4. The CDR3 is 15 amino acids.

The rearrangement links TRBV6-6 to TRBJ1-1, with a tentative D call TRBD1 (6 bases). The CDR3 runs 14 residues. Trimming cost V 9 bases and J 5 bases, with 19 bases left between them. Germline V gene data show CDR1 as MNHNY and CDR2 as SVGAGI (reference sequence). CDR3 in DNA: TGTGCCAGTTCGCCCCGACAGGTCGTAACTGAAGCTTTCTTT. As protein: CASSPRQVVTEAFF.

The CDR3 loop is CASDPGGYNEQFF. The CDR3 bases are TGTGCCAGCGACCCGGGGGGCTACAATGAGCAGTTCTTC. The V call is TRBV11-2, the J call TRBJ2-1; 7 bases are a match to TRBD2. The CDR3 contains 13 residues. After removal of 8 bases from V and 3 bases from J, the junction contained 4 bases not matched to a gene. Per the germline V gene, CDR1 is SGHAT and CDR2 is FQNNGV.